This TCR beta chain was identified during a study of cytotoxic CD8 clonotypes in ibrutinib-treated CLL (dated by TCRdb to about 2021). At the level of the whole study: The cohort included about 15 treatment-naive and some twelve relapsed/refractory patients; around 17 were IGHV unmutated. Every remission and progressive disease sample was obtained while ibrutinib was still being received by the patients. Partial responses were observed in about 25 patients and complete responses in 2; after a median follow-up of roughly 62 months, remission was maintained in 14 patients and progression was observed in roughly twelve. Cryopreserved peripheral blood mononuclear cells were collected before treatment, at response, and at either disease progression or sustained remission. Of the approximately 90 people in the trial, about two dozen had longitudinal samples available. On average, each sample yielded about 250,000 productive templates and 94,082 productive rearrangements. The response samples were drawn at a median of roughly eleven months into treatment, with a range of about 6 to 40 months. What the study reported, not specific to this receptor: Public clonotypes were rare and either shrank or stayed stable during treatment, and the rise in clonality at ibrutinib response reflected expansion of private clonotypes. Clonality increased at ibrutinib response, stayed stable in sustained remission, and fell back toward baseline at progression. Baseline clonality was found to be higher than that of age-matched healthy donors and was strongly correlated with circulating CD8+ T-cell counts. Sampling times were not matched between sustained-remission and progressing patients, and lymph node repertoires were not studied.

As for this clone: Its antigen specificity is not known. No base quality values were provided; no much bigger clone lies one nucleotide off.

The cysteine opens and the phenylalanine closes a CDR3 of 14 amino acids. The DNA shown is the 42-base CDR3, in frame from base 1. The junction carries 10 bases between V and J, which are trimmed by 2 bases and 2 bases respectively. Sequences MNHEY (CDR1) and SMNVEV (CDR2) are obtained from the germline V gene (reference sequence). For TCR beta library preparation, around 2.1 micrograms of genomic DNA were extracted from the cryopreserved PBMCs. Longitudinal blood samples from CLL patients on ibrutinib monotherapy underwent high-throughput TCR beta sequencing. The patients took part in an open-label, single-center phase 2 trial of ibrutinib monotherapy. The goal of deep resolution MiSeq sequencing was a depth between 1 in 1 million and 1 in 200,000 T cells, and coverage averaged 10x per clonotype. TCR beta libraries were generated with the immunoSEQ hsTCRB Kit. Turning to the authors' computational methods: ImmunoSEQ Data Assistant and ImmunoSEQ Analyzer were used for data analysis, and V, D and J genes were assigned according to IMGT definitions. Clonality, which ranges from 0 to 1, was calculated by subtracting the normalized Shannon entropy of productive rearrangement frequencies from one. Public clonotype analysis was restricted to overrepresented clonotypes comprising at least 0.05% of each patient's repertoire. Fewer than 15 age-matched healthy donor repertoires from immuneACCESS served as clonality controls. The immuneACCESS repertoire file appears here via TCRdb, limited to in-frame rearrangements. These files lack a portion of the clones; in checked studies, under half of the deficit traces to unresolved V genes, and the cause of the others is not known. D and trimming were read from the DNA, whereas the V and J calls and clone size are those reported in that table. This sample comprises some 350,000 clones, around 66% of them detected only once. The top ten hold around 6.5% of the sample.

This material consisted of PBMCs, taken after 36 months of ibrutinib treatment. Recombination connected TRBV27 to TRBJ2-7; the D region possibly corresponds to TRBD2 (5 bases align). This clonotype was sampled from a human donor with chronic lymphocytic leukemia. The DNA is TGTGCCAGCAGTTTACGGGGTGGCACCTACGAGCAGTACTTC. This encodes CASSLRGGTYEQYF.